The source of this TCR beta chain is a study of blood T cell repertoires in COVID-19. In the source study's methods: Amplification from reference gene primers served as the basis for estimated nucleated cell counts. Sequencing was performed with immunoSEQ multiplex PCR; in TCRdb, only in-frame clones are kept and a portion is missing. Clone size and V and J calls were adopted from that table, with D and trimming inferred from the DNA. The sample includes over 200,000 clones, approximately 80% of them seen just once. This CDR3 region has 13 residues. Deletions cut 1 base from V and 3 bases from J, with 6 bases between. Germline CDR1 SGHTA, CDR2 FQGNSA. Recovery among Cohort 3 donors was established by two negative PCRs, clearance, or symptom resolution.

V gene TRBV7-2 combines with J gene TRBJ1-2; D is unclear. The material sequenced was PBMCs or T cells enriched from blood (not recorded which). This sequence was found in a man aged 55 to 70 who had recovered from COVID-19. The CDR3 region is CASSLGGDYGYTF. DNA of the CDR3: TGTGCCAGCAGCTTAGGCGGGGACTATGGCTACACCTTC.